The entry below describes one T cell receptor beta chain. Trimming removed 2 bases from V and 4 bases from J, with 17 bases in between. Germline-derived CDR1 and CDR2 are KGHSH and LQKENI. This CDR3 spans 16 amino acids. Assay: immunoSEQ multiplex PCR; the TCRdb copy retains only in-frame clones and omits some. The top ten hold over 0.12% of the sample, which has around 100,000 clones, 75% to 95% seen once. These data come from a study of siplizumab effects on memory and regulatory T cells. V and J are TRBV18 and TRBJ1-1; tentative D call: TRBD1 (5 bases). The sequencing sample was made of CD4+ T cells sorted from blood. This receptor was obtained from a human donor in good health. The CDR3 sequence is CASSPWGLGGATEAFF. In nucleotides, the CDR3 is TGTGCCAGCTCACCATGGGGTTTGGGAGGGGCCACTGAAGCTTTCTTT.